The 5 T cell receptor beta chains given below trace back to one sample, sequenced in a study of T-cell reconstitution after alpha-beta-depleted transplantation in children. Molecular barcoding with unique molecular identifiers was used for the TCRbeta library. TCRdb reprocessed the PCR reads with MiXCR, giving one entry per CDR3 protein. The sample lists around 230,000 distinct CDR3 sequences, approximately 17% occurring once. The starting material was PBMCs, mostly from graft donor cells, obtained 360 days after TCRalphabeta/CD19-depleted stem cell transplant. The receptors here all came from a male patient between 2 and 9 years old who had a stem cell transplant for acute lymphoblastic leukemia, so the T cells may come from the graft donor.

This clonotype was counted only a few times. The chain joins TRBV28 to TRBJ1-6; tentative D call: TRBD1 (5 bases). Trimming stripped 7 bases from V and 10 bases from J, with 14 bases between. CDR3 length equals 13 residues. Germline V lookup: CDR1 MDHEN, CDR2 SYDVKM. The chain's CDR3 is CASKDSGPSPLHF. CDR3 DNA: TGTGCCAGCAAAGACAGTGGACCCTCACCCCTCCACTTT.

This clonotype turned up a few times. The genes are TRBV20-1 and TRBJ2-5; tentatively, D is TRBD1 or TRBD2 (5 bases each). Trimming took 5 bases from V and 0 from J, leaving 16 bases between them. Germline values: CDR1 DFQATT, CDR2 SNEGSKA (reference sequence). The CDR3 contains 15 residues. The CDR3, as DNA: TGCAGTGCTCCCCGGGACGGTGCTTACCAAGAGACCCAGTACTTC. Its protein is CSAPRDGAYQETQYF.

The chain combines TRBV4-2 with TRBJ1-1, with a weak D call TRBD1 (5 bases). The CDR3 consists of 15 residues. With 4 bases removed from V and 0 bases from J, the gap between germline ends came to 12 bases. Germline V CDR1 and CDR2: LGHNA, YNFKEQ. CDR3 region: CASSRSGSMNTEAFF. CDR3 sequence (DNA): TGTGCCAGCAGCCGATCAGGGTCCATGAACACTGAAGCTTTCTTT.

J is TRBJ1-2 and V is TRBV7-2; D may be TRBD1 (5 bases). Germline-derived CDR1 and CDR2 are SGHTA and FQGNSA. The CDR3 covers 13 residues. The germline V and J ends were trimmed by 4 bases and 2 bases, with 8 bases remaining between them. The CDR3 loop is CASSSQGNYGYTF. Here the CDR3 DNA reads TGTGCCAGCAGCTCGCAGGGAAACTATGGCTACACCTTC.

This clonotype was found many times. The V call is TRBV2, the J call TRBJ1-1; D perhaps matches TRBD1 (5 bases). This CDR3 has 15 residues. With 3 bases removed from V and 0 bases from J, the gap between germline ends came to 11 bases. Germline loops: CDR1 SNHLY, CDR2 FYNNEI. The CDR3: CASSDTGHMNTEAFF. CDR3 bases: TGTGCCAGCAGTGACACAGGACATATGAACACTGAAGCTTTCTTT.